The rows below give T cell receptor beta chains drawn from one sample of a study of OX40 agonist ivuxolimab in advanced cancers. Data came from immunoSEQ multiplex PCR; TCRdb stores just in-frame clones and leaves some out. Among fewer than 85,000 clones listed, roughly three quarters were seen once. The source was CD4+ or CD8+ T cells sorted from blood, collected in a trial of the OX40 agonist ivuxolimab. Source of these receptors: an adult with an advanced solid tumor such as melanoma, head and neck, liver or kidney cancer. Both conserved end residues are part of each CDR3. A D gene is named only where the DNA matches it firmly. Some rows have no size entry. The others give once, few or many, or a class for an expanded clone.

D gene: .
V gene: TRBV25-1
clone size: .
J gene: TRBJ2-7
CDR3 protein: CAQGGPPYEQYF
CDR3 DNA: TGTGCCCAGGGGGGCCCTCCCTACGAGCAGTACTTC

D gene: TRBD2
V gene: TRBV5-4
clone size: .
J gene: TRBJ2-1
CDR3 protein: CASSWEGSSYNEQFF
CDR3 DNA: TGTGCCAGCAGCTGGGAGGGTAGCTCCTACAATGAGCAGTTCTTC

D gene: .
V gene: TRBV6-5
clone size: .
J gene: TRBJ2-2
CDR3 protein: CASSTGNTGELFF
CDR3 DNA: TGTGCCAGCAGTACAGGGAACACCGGGGAGCTGTTTTTT

D gene: TRBD1
V gene: TRBV10-1
clone size: .
J gene: TRBJ2-7
CDR3 protein: CASSESGGRGLWEQYF
CDR3 DNA: TGCGCCAGCAGTGAGTCTGGAGGCAGGGGGCTGTGGGAGCAGTACTTC

D gene: .
V gene: TRBV2
clone size: .
J gene: TRBJ1-2
CDR3 protein: CASNSRENYGYTF
CDR3 DNA: TGTGCCAGCAATTCCAGGGAAAACTATGGCTACACCTTC

D gene: TRBD1
V gene: TRBV5-4
clone size: .
J gene: TRBJ1-4
CDR3 protein: CASSPETGRDEKLFF
CDR3 DNA: TGTGCCAGCAGCCCGGAGACAGGGAGGGATGAAAAACTGTTTTTT

D gene: .
V gene: TRBV4-1
clone size: .
J gene: TRBJ2-6
CDR3 protein: CASSQDSVFGANVLTF
CDR3 DNA: TGCGCCAGCAGCCAAGATAGCGTTTTTGGGGCCAACGTCCTGACTTTC

D gene: TRBD1
V gene: TRBV15
clone size: .
J gene: TRBJ2-2
CDR3 protein: CATSRGQGGTGELFF
CDR3 DNA: TGTGCCACCAGCAGGGGACAGGGTGGTACCGGGGAGCTGTTTTTT

D gene: .
V gene: TRBV9
clone size: .
J gene: TRBJ1-2
CDR3 protein: CASSVGAGFGYTF
CDR3 DNA: TGTGCCAGCAGCGTAGGCGCAGGGTTTGGCTACACCTTC

D gene: TRBD1
V gene: TRBV27
clone size: .
J gene: TRBJ2-5
CDR3 protein: CASRPGGKGETQYF
CDR3 DNA: TGTGCCAGCAGGCCAGGGGGCAAGGGGGAGACCCAGTACTTC

D gene: TRBD1
V gene: TRBV5-6
clone size: few
J gene: TRBJ1-5
CDR3 protein: CASSSAGTDQHF
CDR3 DNA: TGTGCCAGCAGCTCAGCCGGGACAGATCAGCATTTT

D gene: TRBD2
V gene: TRBV28
clone size: .
J gene: TRBJ2-7
CDR3 protein: CASTLAGPSYEQYF
CDR3 DNA: TGTGCCAGCACCCTAGCGGGACCCTCCTACGAGCAGTACTTC

D gene: TRBD1
V gene: TRBV6-4
clone size: .
J gene: TRBJ2-7
CDR3 protein: CASQRDRVPLYEQYF
CDR3 DNA: TGTGCCAGCCAACGCGACAGGGTACCACTCTACGAGCAGTACTTC

D gene: .
V gene: TRBV5-1
clone size: once
J gene: TRBJ1-1
CDR3 protein: CASSFGRGAMNTEAFF
CDR3 DNA: TGCGCCAGCAGCTTTGGTAGGGGGGCCATGAACACTGAAGCTTTCTTT

D gene: .
V gene: TRBV5-1
clone size: .
J gene: TRBJ1-4
CDR3 protein: CASSVGSPNEKLFF
CDR3 DNA: TGCGCCAGCAGCGTGGGGAGCCCAAATGAAAAACTGTTTTTT

D gene: .
V gene: TRBV28
clone size: few
J gene: TRBJ1-5
CDR3 protein: CASRWADQPQHF
CDR3 DNA: TGTGCCAGCAGATGGGCCGATCAGCCCCAGCATTTT

D gene: .
V gene: TRBV5-1
clone size: .
J gene: TRBJ2-3
CDR3 protein: CASSLALTGGMRGTDTQYF
CDR3 DNA: TGCGCCAGCAGCTTGGCCCTTACAGGAGGCATGAGGGGCACAGATACGCAGTATTTT

D gene: .
V gene: TRBV7-9
clone size: .
J gene: TRBJ2-3
CDR3 protein: CASRETASTDTQYF
CDR3 DNA: TGTGCCAGCAGAGAGACGGCGAGCACAGATACGCAGTATTTT

D gene: .
V gene: TRBV28
clone size: .
J gene: TRBJ2-7
CDR3 protein: CASSLVGGYEQYF
CDR3 DNA: TGTGCCAGCAGTTTAGTTGGGGGCTACGAGCAGTACTTC

D gene: .
V gene: TRBV7-2
clone size: .
J gene: TRBJ1-2
CDR3 protein: CASSLDPLAGNGYTF
CDR3 DNA: TGTGCCAGCAGCTTAGATCCTTTGGCAGGAAATGGCTACACCTTC

D gene: .
V gene: TRBV25-1
clone size: .
J gene: TRBJ2-3
CDR3 protein: CASSEFSGAGDTQYF
CDR3 DNA: TGTGCCAGCAGTGAATTTTCTGGGGCCGGGGATACGCAGTATTTT

D gene: .
V gene: TRBV28
clone size: .
J gene: TRBJ2-7
CDR3 protein: CASTMGLVQYF
CDR3 DNA: TGTGCCAGCACGATGGGTTTGGTTCAGTACTTC

D gene: .
V gene: TRBV30
clone size: .
J gene: TRBJ1-1
CDR3 protein: CAWKFAGANTEAFF
CDR3 DNA: TGTGCCTGGAAGTTCGCGGGGGCGAACACTGAAGCTTTCTTT

D gene: TRBD1
V gene: TRBV19
clone size: .
J gene: TRBJ1-1
CDR3 protein: CASSSPGTGLGTEAFF
CDR3 DNA: TGTGCCAGTAGTAGTCCCGGGACAGGTTTGGGCACTGAAGCTTTCTTT

D gene: .
V gene: TRBV2
clone size: once
J gene: TRBJ2-6
CDR3 protein: CASELDAGANVLTF
CDR3 DNA: TGTGCCAGCGAGTTGGATGCCGGGGCCAACGTCCTGACTTTC

D gene: TRBD1
V gene: TRBV6-6
clone size: .
J gene: TRBJ1-5
CDR3 protein: CASNGGQGQLNQPQHF
CDR3 DNA: TGTGCCAGCAACGGGGGACAGGGACAGCTGAATCAGCCCCAGCATTTT

D gene: TRBD2
V gene: TRBV9
clone size: .
J gene: TRBJ2-1
CDR3 protein: CASSVGLAGGSSYNEQFF
CDR3 DNA: TGTGCCAGCAGCGTAGGACTAGCGGGGGGGAGCTCCTACAATGAGCAGTTCTTC

D gene: TRBD2
V gene: TRBV5-4
clone size: .
J gene: TRBJ2-5
CDR3 protein: CASSVAGGQETQYF
CDR3 DNA: TGTGCCAGCAGCGTAGCGGGAGGGCAAGAGACCCAGTACTTC

D gene: .
V gene: TRBV5-1
clone size: .
J gene: TRBJ1-2
CDR3 protein: CASSFQGSNYGYTF
CDR3 DNA: TGCGCCAGCAGCTTTCAGGGGAGTAACTATGGCTACACCTTC

D gene: .
V gene: TRBV28
clone size: .
J gene: TRBJ2-5
CDR3 protein: CASSLGGRRQETQYF
CDR3 DNA: TGTGCCAGCAGTTTGGGGGGAAGGAGGCAAGAGACCCAGTACTTC

D gene: TRBD1
V gene: TRBV28
clone size: .
J gene: TRBJ2-1
CDR3 protein: CASSQPGQGTGNEQFF
CDR3 DNA: TGTGCCAGCAGCCAACCGGGACAGGGGACGGGGAATGAGCAGTTCTTC

D gene: .
V gene: TRBV6-6
clone size: .
J gene: TRBJ1-1
CDR3 protein: CASSPSTREAFF
CDR3 DNA: TGTGCCAGCAGTCCCTCGACAAGGGAAGCTTTCTTT

D gene: TRBD2
V gene: TRBV10-2
clone size: .
J gene: TRBJ2-2
CDR3 protein: CASRAGSSWGGEANTGELFF
CDR3 DNA: TGCGCCAGCAGAGCGGGATCTAGCTGGGGGGGAGAAGCGAACACCGGGGAGCTGTTTTTT

D gene: .
V gene: TRBV29-1
clone size: .
J gene: TRBJ1-2
CDR3 protein: CSGTQPGGGYTF
CDR3 DNA: TGCAGCGGGACCCAGCCTGGGGGTGGCTACACCTTC

D gene: .
V gene: TRBV6-5
clone size: few
J gene: TRBJ1-1
CDR3 protein: CASSRGLHTEAFF
CDR3 DNA: TGTGCCAGCAGTCGCGGGCTACACACTGAAGCTTTCTTT

D gene: .
V gene: TRBV18
clone size: many
J gene: TRBJ1-2
CDR3 protein: CASSPGGHFYGYTF
CDR3 DNA: TGTGCCAGCTCACCAGGAGGACACTTCTATGGCTACACCTTC

D gene: .
V gene: TRBV5-6
clone size: .
J gene: TRBJ1-3
CDR3 protein: CASSLVGGSSGNTIYF
CDR3 DNA: TGTGCCAGCAGCTTGGTGGGGGGTAGTTCTGGAAACACCATATATTTT

D gene: .
V gene: TRBV30
clone size: few
J gene: TRBJ1-5
CDR3 protein: CAWSVTGTQPQHF
CDR3 DNA: TGTGCCTGGAGTGTAACGGGAACCCAGCCCCAGCATTTT

D gene: .
V gene: TRBV19
clone size: .
J gene: TRBJ2-2
CDR3 protein: CASSSAYANTGELFF
CDR3 DNA: TGTGCCAGTAGTAGCGCATACGCGAACACCGGGGAGCTGTTTTTT

D gene: TRBD2
V gene: TRBV28
clone size: .
J gene: TRBJ2-3
CDR3 protein: CASTESGRDTDTQYF
CDR3 DNA: TGTGCCAGCACCGAGAGCGGGAGGGACACAGATACGCAGTATTTT

D gene: .
V gene: TRBV6-6
clone size: .
J gene: TRBJ2-3
CDR3 protein: CASGVEGHTDTQYF
CDR3 DNA: TGTGCCAGCGGCGTGGAGGGCCACACAGATACGCAGTATTTT

D gene: .
V gene: TRBV19
clone size: .
J gene: TRBJ1-2
CDR3 protein: CASSMGFINYGYTF
CDR3 DNA: TGTGCCAGTAGTATGGGTTTCATTAACTATGGCTACACCTTC

D gene: TRBD2
V gene: TRBV4-3
clone size: .
J gene: TRBJ2-3
CDR3 protein: CASSQVGLAGVLGTDTQYF
CDR3 DNA: TGCGCCAGCAGCCAAGTCGGACTAGCGGGGGTACTCGGCACAGATACGCAGTATTTT

D gene: .
V gene: TRBV5-5
clone size: .
J gene: TRBJ1-5
CDR3 protein: CASSLMYSGSNQPQHF
CDR3 DNA: TGTGCCAGCAGCTTGATGTATTCAGGTAGCAATCAGCCCCAGCATTTT

D gene: .
V gene: TRBV10-1
clone size: .
J gene: TRBJ2-2
CDR3 protein: CASSVGSGGELFF
CDR3 DNA: TGCGCCAGCAGTGTGGGGTCGGGCGGGGAGCTGTTTTTT